One T cell receptor beta chain is described in this entry. CD8+ and CD4+ blood T cells underwent TCR beta sequencing. Controls were drawn from healthy donors and were matched for age and sex. Negative isolation was used for CD8+ and CD4+ T cells, and FACS enrichment was applied to TEMRA cells. These data originate in a study of CD8 T cells in Susac syndrome. The RNA input was 0.5 to 1 ug, and it was reverse transcribed with random hexamers. The immunoSEQ assay covered 54 Vbeta and 13 Jbeta segments for CDR3. MiXCR was run by TCRdb on the immunoSEQ multiplex PCR reads, yielding one entry per CDR3 protein. The sample carries fewer than 70,000 distinct CDR3 sequences, around 95% recorded once. The sample comprised CD8+ T cells from PBMCs. The clonotype was recovered from a human donor in good health.

The CDR3 sequence is CASRGGGGLWETQYF. The DNA for the CDR3 is TGTGCCAGCAGAGGCGGGGGGGGCCTTTGGGAGACCCAGTACTTC. V and J are TRBV28 and TRBJ2-5, with 9 bases aligning to TRBD2. V lost 6 bases to trimming and J lost 5 bases; unmatched junction nucleotides: 10. The CDR3 sequence is 15 residues long. Germline V gene lookup returns CDR1 MDHEN and CDR2 SYDVKM.